What follows are 5 T cell receptor beta chains derived from one specimen sequenced in a study of human T cells and chemical hapten exposure. MiXCR, run by TCRdb on the RACE reads, gives a single entry per CDR3 protein. The data show approximately 400,000 distinct CDR3 sequences, approximately 5.1% seen once. The time point here: pre-sensitization, week 0. Treatment in this sample: therapeutic diphenylcyclopropenone sensitization with weekly scalp DPC. The source was whole blood, collected in connection with sensitization to the hapten diphenylcyclopropenone (DPC). Receptors originate from a woman in her fifties or sixties with alopecia areata. Some clones in this sample may be carry-over from other donors' samples.

At least ten counts were recorded for this clonotype. The rearrangement links TRBV4-3 to TRBJ2-1; 9 bases match TRBD2. V lost 4 bases to trimming and J lost 1 base; unmatched junction nucleotides: 2. The CDR3 is made up of 15 amino acids. In germline, CDR1 is LGHNA, CDR2 YSLEER. Here the CDR3 DNA reads TGCGCCAGCAGCCCTAGCGGGGTGTCCTACAATGAGCAGTTCTTC. It codes for CASSPSGVSYNEQFF.

The table lists this clonotype with many counts. The genes are TRBV20-1 and TRBJ2-2; 10 nucleotides line up with TRBD2. With V trimmed by 4 bases and J by 2 bases, 1 base remained unmatched. The CDR3 has 14 amino acids. Germline CDR1 DFQATT, CDR2 SNEGSKA (reference sequence). This chain's CDR3 is CSAKREGNTGELFF. CDR3 nucleotide sequence: TGCAGTGCTAAGCGGGAGGGCAACACCGGGGAGCTGTTTTTT.

The V call is TRBV12-3 or TRBV12-4, the J call TRBJ1-1; TRBD1 agrees at 7 bases. The CDR3 covers 14 residues. Trimming at V came to 3 bases and at J to 5 bases, leaving 6 bases not matched to a gene. The CDR3 loop reads CASSFPTGRTEAFF. CDR3 nucleotide sequence: TGTGCCAGCAGTTTCCCGACAGGGAGGACTGAAGCTTTCTTT.

This clonotype has ten or more counts. V is TRBV29-1 and J is TRBJ1-2, with TRBD1 identical over 8 bases. The CDR3 spans 12 residues. The junction had 5 bases not matched to a gene; V was cut back by 7 bases and J by 4 bases. Germline values: CDR1 SQVTM, CDR2 ANQGSEA. CDR3: CSAQGAGYGYTF. CDR3 coding DNA: TGCAGCGCGCAGGGGGCAGGCTATGGCTACACCTTC.

This clonotype was recorded at least ten times. The chain links TRBV20-1 to TRBJ2-1, with 11 bases that match TRBD2. V gave up 2 bases and J gave up 6 bases; unmatched junction bases: 6. CDR1 is DFQATT and CDR2 is SNEGSKA in the germline V gene (reference sequence). The CDR3 spans 15 residues. This CDR3 reads CSARQLAGESNEQFF. CDR3 nucleotides: TGCAGTGCTAGACAACTAGCGGGAGAATCCAATGAGCAGTTCTTC.